The 2 T cell receptor beta chains below all came from one sample that was sequenced in a study of blood T cell repertoires in COVID-19. Some clones are missing from TCRdb's copy, which holds only in-frame ones; the method was immunoSEQ multiplex PCR. The table lists about 30,000 clones, about nine tenths of them singletons. The material sequenced was peripheral blood. Receptors originate from a man between 60 and 75 years old with active COVID-19.

The genes are TRBV12-3 or TRBV12-4 and TRBJ1-2; a possible D gene is TRBD1 (6 bases). V lost 8 bases and J 5 bases, leaving 15 bases between the germline ends. This CDR3 has 13 residues. CDR3: CASGQFNRYGYTF. The CDR3 DNA sequence: TGTGCCAGCGGACAGTTTAATCGGTATGGCTACACCTTC.

The genes are TRBV2 and TRBJ2-5; 11 bases line up with TRBD2. Germline values: CDR1 SNHLY, CDR2 FYNNEI. The CDR3 extends over 16 amino acids. V lost 7 bases and J lost 2; bases outside the gene matches: 9. The DNA for the CDR3 is TGTGCCAGCACCGGGTCTCGACTAGCGGGGCAAGAGACCCAGTACTTC. Protein sequence: CASTGSRLAGQETQYF.